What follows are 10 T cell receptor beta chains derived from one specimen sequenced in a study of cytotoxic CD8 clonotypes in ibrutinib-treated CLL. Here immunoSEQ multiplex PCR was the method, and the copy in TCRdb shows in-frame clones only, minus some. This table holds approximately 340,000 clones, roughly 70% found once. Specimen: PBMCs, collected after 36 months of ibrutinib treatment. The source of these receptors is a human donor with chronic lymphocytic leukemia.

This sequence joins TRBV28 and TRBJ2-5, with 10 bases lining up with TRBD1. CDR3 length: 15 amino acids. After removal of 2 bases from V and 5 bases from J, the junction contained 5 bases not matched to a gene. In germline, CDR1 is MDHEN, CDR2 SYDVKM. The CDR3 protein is CASSLVDRGLETQYF. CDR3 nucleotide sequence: TGTGCCAGCAGTTTAGTCGACAGGGGGCTGGAGACCCAGTACTTC. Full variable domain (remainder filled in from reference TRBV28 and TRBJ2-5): DVKVTQSSRYLVKRTGEKVFLECVQDMDHENMFWYRQDPGLGLRLIYFSYDVKMKEKGDIPEGYSVSREKKERFSLILESASTNQTSMYLCASSLVDRGLETQYFGPGTRLLVL.

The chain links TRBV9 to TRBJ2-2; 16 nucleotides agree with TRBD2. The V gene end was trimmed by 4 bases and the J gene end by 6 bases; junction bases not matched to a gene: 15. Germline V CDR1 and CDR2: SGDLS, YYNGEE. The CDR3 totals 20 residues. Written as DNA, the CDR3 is TGTGCCAGCAGCAGCGCTCCGGGACTAGCGGGGGGGCCGATGGCCGGGGAGCTGTTTTTT. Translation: CASSSAPGLAGGPMAGELFF.

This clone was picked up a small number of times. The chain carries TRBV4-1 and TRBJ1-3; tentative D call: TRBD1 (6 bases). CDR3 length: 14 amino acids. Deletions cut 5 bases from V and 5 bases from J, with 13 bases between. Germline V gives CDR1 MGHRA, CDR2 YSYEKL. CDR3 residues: CASSNGTHRNTIYF. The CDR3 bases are TGCGCCAGCAGCAACGGGACACACAGAAACACCATATATTTT.

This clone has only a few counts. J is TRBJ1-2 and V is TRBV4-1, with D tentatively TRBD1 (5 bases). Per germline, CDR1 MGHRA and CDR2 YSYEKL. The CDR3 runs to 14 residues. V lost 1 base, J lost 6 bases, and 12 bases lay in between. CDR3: CASSQVGQGNGYTF. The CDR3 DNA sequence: TGCGCCAGCAGCCAAGTGGGTCAGGGCAATGGCTACACCTTC.

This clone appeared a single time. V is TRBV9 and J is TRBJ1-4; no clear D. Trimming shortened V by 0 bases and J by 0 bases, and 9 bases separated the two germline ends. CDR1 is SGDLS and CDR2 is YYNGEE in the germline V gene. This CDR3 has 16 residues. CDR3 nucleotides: TGTGCCAGCAGCGTAGACGTTCTAGCAACTAATGAAAAACTGTTTTTT. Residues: CASSVDVLATNEKLFF.

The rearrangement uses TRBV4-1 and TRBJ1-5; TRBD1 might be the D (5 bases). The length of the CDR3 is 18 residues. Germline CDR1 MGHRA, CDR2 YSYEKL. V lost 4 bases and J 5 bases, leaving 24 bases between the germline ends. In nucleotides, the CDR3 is TGCGCCAGCAGCCCACAAGGAAGGCGTAGTACAGGTCATCAGCCCCAGCATTTT. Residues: CASSPQGRRSTGHQPQHF.

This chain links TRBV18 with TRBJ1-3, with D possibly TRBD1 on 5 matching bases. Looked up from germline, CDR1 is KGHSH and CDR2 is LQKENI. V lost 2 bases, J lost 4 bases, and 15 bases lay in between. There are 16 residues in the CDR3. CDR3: CASSPRGTVGGNTIYF. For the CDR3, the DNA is TGTGCCAGCTCACCAAGGGGAACGGTGGGCGGAAACACCATATATTTT.

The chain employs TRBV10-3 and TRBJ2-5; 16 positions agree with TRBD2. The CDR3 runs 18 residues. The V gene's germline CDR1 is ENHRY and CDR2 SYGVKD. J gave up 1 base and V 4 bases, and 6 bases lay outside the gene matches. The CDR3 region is CAISAGLAGGPSQETQYF. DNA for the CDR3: TGTGCCATCAGTGCGGGACTAGCGGGGGGGCCGAGCCAAGAGACCCAGTACTTC.

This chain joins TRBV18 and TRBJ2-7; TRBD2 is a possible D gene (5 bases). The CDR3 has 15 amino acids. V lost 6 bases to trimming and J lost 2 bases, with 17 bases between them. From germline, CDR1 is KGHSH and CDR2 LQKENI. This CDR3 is CASSPTAAGTYEQYF. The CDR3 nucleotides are TGTGCCAGCTCCCCCACGGCGGCGGGCACCTACGAGCAGTACTTC. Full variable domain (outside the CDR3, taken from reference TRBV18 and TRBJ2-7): NAGVMQNPRHLVRRRGQEARLRCSPMKGHSHVYWYRQLPEEGLKFMVYLQKENIIDESGMPKERFSAEFPKEGPSILRIQQVVRGDSAAYFCASSPTAAGTYEQYFGPGTRLTVT.

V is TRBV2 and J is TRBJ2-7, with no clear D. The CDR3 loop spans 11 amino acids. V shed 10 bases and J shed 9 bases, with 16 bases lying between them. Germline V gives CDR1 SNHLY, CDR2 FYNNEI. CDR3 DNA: TGTGCCACCAAGGAGTTCCCCGGGCAGTACTTC. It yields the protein CATKEFPGQYF.